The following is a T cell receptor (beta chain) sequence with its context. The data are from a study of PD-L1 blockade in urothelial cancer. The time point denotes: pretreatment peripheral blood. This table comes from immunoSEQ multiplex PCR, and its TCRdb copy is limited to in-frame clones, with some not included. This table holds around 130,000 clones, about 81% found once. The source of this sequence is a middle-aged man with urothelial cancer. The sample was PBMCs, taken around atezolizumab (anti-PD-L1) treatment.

The CDR3 spells CASSLMGQGPYEQYF. The CDR3 DNA reads as TGTGCCAGCAGCTTAATGGGACAGGGTCCCTACGAGCAGTACTTC. The V and J genes are TRBV7-3 and TRBJ2-7; TRBD1 matches at 9 bases. Trimming cost V 1 base and J 2 bases; bases outside gene matches: 3. Germline lookup yields CDR1 SGHTA and CDR2 FQGTGA. The CDR3 length is 15 residues.